This T cell receptor (beta chain) was sequenced for a study of cytomegalovirus exposure and HLA in healthy donors. In germline, CDR1 is ENHRY, CDR2 SYGVKD. V was pared by 4 bases and J by 5 bases, with 11 bases between. The CDR3 covers 13 residues. This clone was observed once. What it binds is not known. The PCR had 60 Vbeta and 13 Jbeta primers. Profiling relied on immunoSEQ multiplex PCR, and the TCRdb table lists in-frame clones only, not all of them. Altogether about 160,000 clones are present, 65% to 85% being singletons, with the ten largest covering approximately 1.4%. Broader study findings: HLA restriction was apparent for most CMV-associated TCR beta chains in a later analysis. Follow-up analysis seemed to connect common viral pathogens with several of the most significant clusters identified. When analyzed later, the rates of TCR association showed variation by HLA locus, with DRB1 the most and HLA-C the fewest. Donors belonging to an Asian-associated ancestry cluster reportedly showed fewer N-insertions in productive TCRs than the roughly 680-donor mean, according to what a later analysis found.

The sequencing sample was made of PBMCs. This receptor was obtained from a man between 60 and 75 years old in good health and CMV-seronegative. J is TRBJ2-5 and V is TRBV10-3, with D uncertain. The CDR3, as DNA: TGTGCCATCAGTGCCCCACCGGAGGAGACCCAGTACTTC. Amino acids: CAISAPPEETQYF.